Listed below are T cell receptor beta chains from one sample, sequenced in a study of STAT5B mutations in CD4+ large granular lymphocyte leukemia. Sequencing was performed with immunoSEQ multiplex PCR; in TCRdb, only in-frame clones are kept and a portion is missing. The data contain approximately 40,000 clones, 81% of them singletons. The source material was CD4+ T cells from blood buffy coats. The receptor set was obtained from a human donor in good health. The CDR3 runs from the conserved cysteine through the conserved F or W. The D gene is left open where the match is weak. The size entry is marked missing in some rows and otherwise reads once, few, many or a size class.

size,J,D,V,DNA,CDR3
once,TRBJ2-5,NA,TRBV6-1,TGTGCCAGCAGTGAGAATAGAGAGACCCAGTACTTC,CASSENRETQYF
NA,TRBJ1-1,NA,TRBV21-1,TGTGCCAGCAGCAGGGAGATCACTGAAGCTTTCTTT,CASSREITEAFF
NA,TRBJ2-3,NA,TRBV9,TGTGCCAGCAGCGTATCAGCTAGAATGGGAACAGATACGCAGTATTTT,CASSVSARMGTDTQYF
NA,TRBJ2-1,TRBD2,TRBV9,TGTGCCAGCAGCGTAGGCTATCGGACTAGAACTAATGAGCAGTTCTTC,CASSVGYRTRTNEQFF
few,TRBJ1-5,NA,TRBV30,TGTGCCTGGAGTGGTCGGGCCACTAGCAATCAGCCCCAGCATTTT,CAWSGRATSNQPQHF
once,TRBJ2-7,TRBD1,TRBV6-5,TGTGCCAGCAAAGTAGGACAGGGGATAGACGAGCAGTACTTC,CASKVGQGIDEQYF
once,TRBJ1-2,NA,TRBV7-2,TGTGCCAGCAGCAATGACGGCAGGGTCAACTATGGCTACACCTTC,CASSNDGRVNYGYTF
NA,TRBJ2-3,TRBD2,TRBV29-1,TGCAGCGCCCAGGGACTAGCGTTCGATACGCAGTATTTT,CSAQGLAFDTQYF
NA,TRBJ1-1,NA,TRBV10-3,TGTGCCATCAGTGACGTGGGGACTGAAGCTTTCTTT,CAISDVGTEAFF
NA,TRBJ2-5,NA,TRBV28,TGTGCCAGCAGTTTTTCTGGACCGGACCCCCAAGAGACCCAGTACTTC,CASSFSGPDPQETQYF
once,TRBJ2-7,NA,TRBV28,TGTGCCAGCGGGTGGAGGCGAGGGGCAGGCTCCTACGAGCAGTACTTC,CASGWRRGAGSYEQYF
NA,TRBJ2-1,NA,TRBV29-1,TGCAGCGTTGAAGGTAACAATGAGCAGTTCTTC,CSVEGNNEQFF
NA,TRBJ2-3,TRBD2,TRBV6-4,TGTGCCAGCAGTGACAAAAGACTAGCGGTTGAGTTTAGCACAGATACGCAGTATTTT,CASSDKRLAVEFSTDTQYF
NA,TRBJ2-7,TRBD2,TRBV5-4,TGTGCCAGCAGCGGGACTAGCAGAGGGGACGAGCAGTACTTC,CASSGTSRGDEQYF
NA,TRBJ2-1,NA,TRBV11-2,TGTGCCAGCAGCCGCTCCCCCCAGCGCCATGAGCAGTTCTTC,CASSRSPQRHEQFF
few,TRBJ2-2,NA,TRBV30,TGTGCCTGGAGTGTACCCCCAACTACCGGGGAGCTGTTTTTT,CAWSVPPTTGELFF
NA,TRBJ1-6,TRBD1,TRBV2,TGTGCCAGCAGTGAATGGGGACAGGGCAATTCACCCCTCCACTTT,CASSEWGQGNSPLHF